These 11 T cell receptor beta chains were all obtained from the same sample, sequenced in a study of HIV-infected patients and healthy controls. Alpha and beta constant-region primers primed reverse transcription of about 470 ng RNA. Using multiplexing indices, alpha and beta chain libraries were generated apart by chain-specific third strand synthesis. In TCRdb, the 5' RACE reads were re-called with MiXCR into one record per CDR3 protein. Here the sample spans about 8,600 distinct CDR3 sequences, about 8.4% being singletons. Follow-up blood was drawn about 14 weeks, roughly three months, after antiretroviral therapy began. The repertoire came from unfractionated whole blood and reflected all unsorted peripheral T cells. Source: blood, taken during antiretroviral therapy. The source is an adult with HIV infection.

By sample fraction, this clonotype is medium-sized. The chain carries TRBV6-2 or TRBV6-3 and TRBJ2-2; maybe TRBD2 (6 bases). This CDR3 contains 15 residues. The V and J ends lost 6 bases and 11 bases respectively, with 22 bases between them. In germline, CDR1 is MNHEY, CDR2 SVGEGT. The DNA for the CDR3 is TGTGCCAGCAGAAAGTCGGGACTCCCAGCGGTAGAGCTGTTTTTT. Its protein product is CASRKSGLPAVELFF.

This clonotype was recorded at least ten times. CDR3 in DNA: TGTGCCAGCAGAGTTTTGGGCTACGAGCAGTACTTC. Protein product: CASRVLGYEQYF. The rearrangement uses TRBV28 and TRBJ2-7; D is unresolved. Trimming cost V 6 bases and J 3 bases, with 9 bases left between them. The CDR3 has 12 residues. Germline V CDR1 and CDR2: MDHEN, SYDVKM.

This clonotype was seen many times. This chain's CDR3 is CASTESISGRTNYGYTF. The CDR3 region has the DNA TGTGCCAGCACCGAGTCCATTTCGGGGAGAACTAACTATGGCTACACCTTC. The V and J genes are TRBV7-9 and TRBJ1-2, with D unresolved. The germline V gene has CDR1 SEHNR and CDR2 FQNEAQ (reference sequence). There are 17 residues in the CDR3. V was cut by 7 bases and J by 0 bases, with 21 bases left in between.

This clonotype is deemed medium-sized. CDR3 nucleotide sequence: TGCAGCGCCACAGACGGCTCCCCTGAAGCTTTCTTT. Amino acid sequence: CSATDGSPEAFF. The rearrangement uses TRBV29-1 and TRBJ1-1, with D uncertain. Germline V lookup: CDR1 SQVTM, CDR2 ANQGSEA. The CDR3 spans 12 residues. Deletions cut 7 bases from V and 6 bases from J, with 15 bases between.

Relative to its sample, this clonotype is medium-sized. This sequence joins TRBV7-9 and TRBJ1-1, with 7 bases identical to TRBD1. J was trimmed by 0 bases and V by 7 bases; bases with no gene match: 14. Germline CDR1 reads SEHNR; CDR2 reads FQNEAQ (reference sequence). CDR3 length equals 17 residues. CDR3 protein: CASNPDRDLFMNTEAFF. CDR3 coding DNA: TGTGCCAGCAACCCAGACAGGGACTTATTCATGAACACTGAAGCTTTCTTT.

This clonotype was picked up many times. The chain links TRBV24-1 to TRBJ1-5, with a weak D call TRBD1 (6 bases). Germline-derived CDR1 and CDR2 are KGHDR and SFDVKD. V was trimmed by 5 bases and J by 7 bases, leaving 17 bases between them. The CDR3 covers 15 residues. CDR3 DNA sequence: TGTGCCACCAGTGGCTCTGGGGGGCCAGGGCAGCCCCAGCATTTT. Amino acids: CATSGSGGPGQPQHF.

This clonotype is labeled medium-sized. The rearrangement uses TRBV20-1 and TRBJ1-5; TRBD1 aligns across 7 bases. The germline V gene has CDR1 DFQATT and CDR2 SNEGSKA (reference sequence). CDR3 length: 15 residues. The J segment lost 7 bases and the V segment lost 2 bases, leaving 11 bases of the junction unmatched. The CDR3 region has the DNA TGCAGTGCTAGAATAACCGGACAGGTCATGCAGCCCCAGCATTTT. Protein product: CSARITGQVMQPQHF.

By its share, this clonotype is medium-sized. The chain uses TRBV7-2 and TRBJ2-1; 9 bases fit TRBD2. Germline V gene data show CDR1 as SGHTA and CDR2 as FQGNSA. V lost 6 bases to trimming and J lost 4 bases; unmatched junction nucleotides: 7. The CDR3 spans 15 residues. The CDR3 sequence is CASRASGESYNEQFF. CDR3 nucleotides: TGTGCCAGCAGAGCTAGCGGGGAGTCTTACAATGAGCAGTTCTTC.

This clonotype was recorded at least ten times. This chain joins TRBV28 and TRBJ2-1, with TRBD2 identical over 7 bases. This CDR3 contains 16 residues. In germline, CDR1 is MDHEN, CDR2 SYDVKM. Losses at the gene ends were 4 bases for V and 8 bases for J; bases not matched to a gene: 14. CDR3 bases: TGTGCCAGCAGTTCCGCCGGACTAGTTGGATCCTATGAGCAGTTCTTC. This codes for CASSSAGLVGSYEQFF.

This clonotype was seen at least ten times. CDR3 amino acids: CASSDPGEGTEAFF. The CDR3 DNA is TGTGCCAGCAGCGATCCGGGAGAGGGCACTGAAGCTTTCTTT. The chain carries TRBV3-1 and TRBJ1-1; D unresolved. The length of the CDR3 is 14 residues. The V end was cut by 5 bases, the J end by 4 bases, with 14 bases between. The germline CDR1 and CDR2 sequences are LGHDT and YNNKEL (reference sequence).

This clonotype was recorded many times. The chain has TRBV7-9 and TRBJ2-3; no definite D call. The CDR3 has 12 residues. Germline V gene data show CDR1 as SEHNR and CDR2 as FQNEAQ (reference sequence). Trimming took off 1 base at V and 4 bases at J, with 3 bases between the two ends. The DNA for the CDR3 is TGTGCCAGCAGCTTAGTATCAGATACGCAGTATTTT. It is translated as CASSLVSDTQYF.